This T cell receptor (beta chain) was identified during a study of blood T cell repertoires in COVID-19. Germline-derived CDR1 and CDR2 are MDHEN and SYDVKM. Trimming at V came to 3 bases and at J to 5 bases, leaving 19 bases not matched to a gene. The CDR3 covers 19 residues. Measured with immunoSEQ multiplex PCR; TCRdb has only the in-frame clones, and not every one. The sample contains about 150,000 clones, around four fifths of which appear only once. The sequence was obtained from a woman aged 40 to 49 with active or convalescent COVID-19. This chain connects TRBV28 to TRBJ2-5; 9 bases fit TRBD2. The sequenced material came from peripheral blood. The CDR3 region is CASSLYLEAGGPSWETQYF. For the CDR3, the DNA is TGTGCCAGCAGTTTGTACTTGGAGGCGGGAGGGCCATCGTGGGAGACCCAGTACTTC. The full variable domain, with the rest looked up from reference TRBV28 and TRBJ2-5, is DVKVTQSSRYLVKRTGEKVFLECVQDMDHENMFWYRQDPGLGLRLIYFSYDVKMKEKGDIPEGYSVSREKKERFSLILESASTNQTSMYLCASSLYLEAGGPSWETQYFGPGTRLLVL.